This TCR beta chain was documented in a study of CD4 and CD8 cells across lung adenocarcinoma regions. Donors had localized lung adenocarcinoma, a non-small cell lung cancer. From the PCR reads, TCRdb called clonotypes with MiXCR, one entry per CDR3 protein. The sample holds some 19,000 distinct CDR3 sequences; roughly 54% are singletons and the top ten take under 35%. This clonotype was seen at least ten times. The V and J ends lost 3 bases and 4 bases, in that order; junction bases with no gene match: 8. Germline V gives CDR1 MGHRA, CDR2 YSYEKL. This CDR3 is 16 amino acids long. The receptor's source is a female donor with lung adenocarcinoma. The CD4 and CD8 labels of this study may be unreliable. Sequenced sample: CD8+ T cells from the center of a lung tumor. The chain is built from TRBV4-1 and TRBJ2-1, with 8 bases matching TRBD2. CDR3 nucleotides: TGCGCCAGCAGCCACATAAGCGGGAGTCTATACAATGAGCAGTTCTTC. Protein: CASSHISGSLYNEQFF.